Shown below are 29 T cell receptor beta chains from a single sample sequenced in a study of CD8 T cells in ankylosing spondylitis. Overall study results and limits: A motif in TCR beta, a set of eight or nine highly homologous variants, appeared characteristic of ankylosing spondylitis blood.

No antigens are known for them. TCRdb reanalysed the 5' RACE reads using MiXCR and keeps one entry per CDR3 protein. The sample shows around 770,000 distinct CDR3 sequences, roughly 20% of them seen only once. Source material: blood, either unsorted or a sorted T cell fraction (not recorded which). The receptors derive from a male donor with ankylosing spondylitis.

V and J are TRBV27 and TRBJ1-2; 8 nucleotides match TRBD1. The CDR3 runs to 14 residues. V lost 3 bases, J lost 7 bases, and 7 bases stayed unmatched. Germline assignment: CDR1 MNHEY and CDR2 SMNVEV (reference sequence). CDR3: CASSFTGGAVGYTF. Here the CDR3 DNA reads TGTGCCAGCAGTTTTACAGGGGGGGCGGTTGGCTACACCTTC.

This clonotype was recorded a few times. CDR3 loop: CASSLGLADAGELFF. CDR3 coding DNA: TGTGCCAGCAGCTTAGGTCTAGCGGATGCCGGGGAGCTGTTTTTT. V is TRBV7-9 and J is TRBJ2-2; 7 bases line up with TRBD2. The ends lost 1 base at V and 6 bases at J; junction bases unmatched: 5. This CDR3 has 15 residues. CDR1 is SEHNR, CDR2 FQNEAQ, per germline (reference sequence). Combining the CDR3 with reference TRBV7-9 and TRBJ2-2 gives the whole variable domain DTGVSQNPRHKITKRGQNVTFRCDPISEHNRLYWYRQTLGQGPEFLTYFQNEAQLEKSRLLSDRFSAERPKGSFSTLEIQRTEQGDSAMYLCASSLGLADAGELFFGEGSRLTVL.

This rearrangement joins TRBV10-2 to TRBJ1-5, with D possibly matching TRBD1 (5 bases). From germline, CDR1 is WSHSY and CDR2 SAAADI. The CDR3 runs 14 residues. V lost 3 bases and J lost 0, with 6 bases in between. The CDR3 region has the DNA TGCGCCAGCAGTGACAGGGCTAGCAATCAGCCCCAGCATTTT. Translating it yields CASSDRASNQPQHF.

J is TRBJ2-7 and V is TRBV7-2; the match to TRBD2 covers 9 bases. Per the germline V gene, CDR1 is SGHTA and CDR2 is FQGNSA. The CDR3 is 13 amino acids. Unmatched junction bases numbered 3, after V lost 6 bases and J lost 3 bases. The CDR3, as DNA: TGTGCCAGCAGGTTTAGCGGGAGCTACGAGCAGTACTTC. Translating gives CASRFSGSYEQYF.

The genes are TRBV29-1 and TRBJ2-2; 10 positions match TRBD2. Germline CDR1 and CDR2: SQVTM and ANQGSEA. With V trimmed by 7 bases and J by 6 bases, 8 bases remained unmatched. The CDR3 extends over 14 amino acids. The CDR3 is CSAVLAGVAGELFF. The CDR3 DNA sequence: TGCAGCGCCGTTCTAGCGGGAGTGGCCGGGGAGCTGTTTTTT.

This clonotype appeared a few times. The chain combines TRBV7-3 with TRBJ2-1; D perhaps matches TRBD1 (6 bases). This CDR3 is 16 amino acids long. The V end was cut by 5 bases, the J end by 6 bases, with 20 bases between. The germline V gene has CDR1 SGHTA and CDR2 FQGTGA. The CDR3 loop reads CASSLQGSTVPNEQFF. CDR3 in DNA: TGTGCCAGCAGCCTACAGGGTTCAACCGTCCCCAATGAGCAGTTCTTC.

The J gene is TRBJ2-7, the V gene TRBV18; 9 nucleotides agree with TRBD2. Per the germline V gene, CDR1 is KGHSH and CDR2 is LQKENI. V shed 1 base, J shed 3 bases, and the junction held 4 bases outside the gene matches. There are 15 residues in the CDR3. Written as DNA, the CDR3 is TGTGCCAGCTCACCACAGGCGGGGGGGAACTACGAGCAGTACTTC. This encodes CASSPQAGGNYEQYF.

J is TRBJ2-2 and V is TRBV12-3 or TRBV12-4; 11 positions agree with TRBD1. The CDR3 has 14 amino acids. Germline trimming cut 8 bases from V and 4 bases from J; bases unmatched to any gene: 3. The CDR3 DNA reads TGTGCCAGCCTGGACAGGGGGCGCACCGGGGAGCTGTTTTTT. Translation: CASLDRGRTGELFF.

This clonotype was counted once. V is TRBV5-1 and J is TRBJ2-1; D call uncertain. The V and J ends lost 5 bases and 0 bases respectively, with 9 bases between them. The CDR3 runs to 14 residues. Per germline, CDR1 SGHRS and CDR2 YFSETQ. The CDR3 sequence is CASRSESSYNEQFF. The DNA of the CDR3 is TGCGCCAGCAGGAGCGAAAGCTCCTACAATGAGCAGTTCTTC.

This clonotype has only a few counts. The V call is TRBV7-9, the J call TRBJ2-3, with D maybe TRBD2 (6 bases). With 4 bases removed from V and 1 base from J, the gap between germline ends came to 15 bases. Germline CDR1 reads SEHNR; CDR2 reads FQNEAQ (reference sequence). This CDR3 is built from 16 residues. Here the CDR3 DNA reads TGTGCCAGCAGCTCTTTAAATAGCGGAGGCACAGATACGCAGTATTTT. As protein: CASSSLNSGGTDTQYF.

The chain carries TRBV3-1 and TRBJ2-1; D not resolved. This CDR3 contains 11 residues. The ends were cut back, 8 bases at V and 15 bases at J, with 17 bases in the middle. CDR1 is LGHDT and CDR2 is YNNKEL in the germline V gene (reference sequence). CDR3 sequence (DNA): TGTGCCAGCCTGGTCCGGAACCAGCTGTTCTTC. Amino acid sequence: CASLVRNQLFF.

The rearrangement uses TRBV10-3 and TRBJ1-4, with D unresolved. The germline gives CDR1 ENHRY, CDR2 SYGVKD. The V end lost 4 bases, the J end lost 8 bases, and 11 bases lay between the germline ends. The CDR3 is 13 residues long. The CDR3 reads CAISGRAQEKLFF. The CDR3, as DNA: TGTGCCATCAGTGGGAGGGCTCAAGAAAAACTGTTTTTT.

J is TRBJ2-3 and V is TRBV3-1; D uncertain. V was pared by 8 bases and J by 2 bases, with 17 bases between. The CDR3 is 15 amino acids. CDR1 and CDR2 (germline): LGHDT, YNNKEL (reference sequence). The CDR3 loop is CASSPGRVTTDTQYF. In nucleotides, the CDR3 is TGTGCCAGCTCCCCCGGTCGGGTTACCACAGATACGCAGTATTTT.

This clonotype was detected only a few times. The gene calls are TRBV7-2 and TRBJ2-3, with D hard to call. V was shortened by 5 bases and J by 0 bases, with 12 bases between the two germline ends. CDR1 SGHTA and CDR2 FQGNSA come from the germline V gene. The CDR3 has 15 amino acids. In DNA form, the CDR3 reads TGTGCCAGCAGCGTAGAGCAGACTAGCACAGATACGCAGTATTTT. Translated: CASSVEQTSTDTQYF.

The chain joins TRBV29-1 to TRBJ1-5; no clear D gene. CDR1 is SQVTM and CDR2 is ANQGSEA in the germline V gene. With 4 bases removed from V and 1 base from J, the gap between germline ends came to 8 bases. This CDR3 region has 13 residues. The CDR3 nucleotides read TGCAGCGTTGCGGAGGGAAGCAATCAGCCCCAGCATTTT. This sequence encodes CSVAEGSNQPQHF.

This clonotype was detected only a few times. V usage is TRBV4-1 and J usage is TRBJ1-2; 9 bases are shared with TRBD1. Trimming removed 6 bases from V and 5 bases from J; junction bases left unmatched: 7. CDR3 length equals 14 residues. CDR1 and CDR2 from the germline V gene are MGHRA and YSYEKL. The CDR3 DNA is TGCGCCAGCAGGCCTCCGGGACAGGGTTATGGCTACACCTTC. Its translation is CASRPPGQGYGYTF.

In its sample, this clonotype was seen a few times. The chain recombines TRBV7-6 with TRBJ2-1; 16 nucleotides match TRBD2. V lost 3 bases to trimming and J lost 5 bases; unmatched junction nucleotides: 7. Germline V lookup: CDR1 SGHVS, CDR2 FNYEAQ. This CDR3 has 18 amino acids. This CDR3 reads CASSFGTSGGAGHNEQFF. CDR3 bases: TGTGCCAGCAGCTTCGGGACTAGCGGGGGGGCCGGCCACAATGAGCAGTTCTTC. Full variable domain (rest looked up from reference TRBV7-6 and TRBJ2-1): GAGVSQSPRYKVTKRGQDVALRCDPISGHVSLYWYRQALGQGPEFLTYFNYEAQQDKSGLPNDRFSAERPEGSISTLTIQRTEQRDSAMYRCASSFGTSGGAGHNEQFFGPGTRLTVL.

This clonotype was observed a handful of times. The V and J genes are TRBV11-2 and TRBJ2-4; D unclear. Germline CDR1 and CDR2: SGHAT and FQNNGV. The length of the CDR3 is 16 residues. Trimming left V 2 bases short and J 1 base short, with 12 bases between. The CDR3 reads CASSLIGGVAKNIQYF. The CDR3 bases are TGTGCCAGCAGCTTAATCGGTGGCGTTGCCAAAAACATTCAGTACTTC.

This clonotype has a handful of counts. The rearrangement uses TRBV6-1 and TRBJ2-1; 10 bases are shared with TRBD2. The CDR3 extends over 15 amino acids. The V gene end was trimmed by 6 bases and the J gene end by 2 bases; junction bases not matched to a gene: 4. Germline CDR1 is MNHNS and CDR2 is SASEGT. The CDR3: CASRASGGPYNEQFF. For the CDR3, the DNA is TGTGCCAGCAGGGCTAGCGGGGGTCCCTACAATGAGCAGTTCTTC.

The V gene is TRBV6-1, the J gene TRBJ1-5, with D possibly being TRBD1 (6 bases). Germline CDR1 is MNHNS and CDR2 is SASEGT. V lost 6 bases and J 0 bases, leaving 15 bases between the germline ends. The CDR3 consists of 16 residues. CDR3 in amino acids: CASRPLGANSNQPQHF. CDR3 nucleotides: TGTGCCAGCAGGCCTCTGGGGGCGAATAGCAATCAGCCCCAGCATTTT.

This clonotype was detected a few times. A junction boundary mismatches the germline segment, possibly from a read error. The J gene is TRBJ1-1, the V gene TRBV20-1, with D possibly TRBD1 on 5 matching bases. From germline, CDR1 is DFQATT and CDR2 SNEGSKA (reference sequence). The CDR3 length is 12 residues. CDR3 in DNA: TGCAGTGCTCCCGGGGCTTTCACTGAAGCTTTTTTT. This gives the protein CSAPGAFTEAFF.

A few counts support this clonotype. The chain joins TRBV5-1 to TRBJ2-1; 11 bases line up with TRBD2. The J segment lost 6 bases and the V segment lost 9 bases, leaving 17 bases of the junction unmatched. CDR1 and CDR2 (germline): SGHRS, YFSETQ. This CDR3 has 17 residues. The CDR3: CATSVGTSGGGINEQFF. CDR3 in DNA: TGCGCCACCTCAGTGGGGACTAGCGGAGGGGGGATCAATGAGCAGTTCTTC. Supplemented by reference TRBV5-1 and TRBJ2-1, the full variable domain reads KAGVTQTPRYLIKTRGQQVTLSCSPISGHRSVSWYQQTPGQGLQFLFEYFSETQRNKGNFPGRFSGRQFSNSRSEMNVSTLELGDSALYLCATSVGTSGGGINEQFFGPGTRLTVL.

This clonotype came up a few times. The V call is TRBV28, the J call TRBJ2-7, with 9 nucleotides matching TRBD1. V lost 5 bases and J lost 3; bases outside the gene matches: 11. The CDR3 extends over 16 amino acids. CDR1 and CDR2 (germline): MDHEN, SYDVKM. The CDR3 DNA follows: TGTGCCAGCAGTGGTGAGACAGGGGGACGAATCTACGAGCAGTACTTC. Encoded protein: CASSGETGGRIYEQYF.

V is TRBV5-1 and J is TRBJ2-5; D not certain. The CDR3 sequence is 16 residues long. The V end was cut by 0 bases, the J end by 2 bases, with 14 bases between. Germline lookup yields CDR1 SGHRS and CDR2 YFSETQ. CDR3: CASSLEMAAFQETQYF. CDR3 bases: TGCGCCAGCAGCTTGGAAATGGCAGCCTTTCAAGAGACCCAGTACTTC. Combining the CDR3 with reference TRBV5-1 and TRBJ2-5 gives the whole variable domain KAGVTQTPRYLIKTRGQQVTLSCSPISGHRSVSWYQQTPGQGLQFLFEYFSETQRNKGNFPGRFSGRQFSNSRSEMNVSTLELGDSALYLCASSLEMAAFQETQYFGPGTRLLVL.

This clonotype was seen a few times. The J gene is TRBJ2-4, the V gene TRBV28; D is ambiguous. The CDR3 covers 13 residues. Germline CDR1 and CDR2: MDHEN and SYDVKM. V lost 3 bases to trimming and J lost 9 bases, with 12 bases between them. The CDR3 nucleotides are TGTGCCAGCAGTTTGTTATCGTCGGGCATTCAGTACTTC. This codes for CASSLLSSGIQYF.

The chain is built from TRBV5-4 and TRBJ2-7; D might be TRBD1 or TRBD2, each matching 5 bases. This CDR3 contains 13 residues. Germline V lookup: CDR1 SGHNT, CDR2 YYREEE (reference sequence). Trimming took off 2 bases at V and 7 bases at J, with 13 bases between the two ends. The CDR3 sequence is CASSLSLAGEQYF. The CDR3 nucleotides are TGTGCCAGCAGCTTAAGCCTAGCAGGGGAGCAGTACTTC.

The chain uses TRBV12-3 or TRBV12-4 and TRBJ2-7; TRBD1 is a possible D gene (6 bases). Trimming left V 5 bases short and J 5 bases short, with 16 bases between. This CDR3 contains 14 residues. In DNA, the CDR3 is TGTGCCAGCAGTCCACCGGACAGATTTAACGAGCAGTACTTC. Translation: CASSPPDRFNEQYF.

This clonotype was counted between two and nine times. The chain has TRBV10-3 and TRBJ2-1; D is possibly TRBD2 (6 bases). CDR3 length equals 15 residues. The germline gives CDR1 ENHRY, CDR2 SYGVKD. V gave up 0 bases and J gave up 4 bases, with 10 bases separating them. As DNA, the CDR3 is TGTGCCATCAGTGAGTCTAGCGGACAATACAATGAGCAGTTCTTC. It encodes CAISESSGQYNEQFF.

This clonotype was picked up a small number of times. The CDR3 sequence is CASSVEGGINNEQFF. CDR3 bases: TGTGCCAGCAGCGTAGAGGGGGGAATAAACAATGAGCAGTTCTTC. The chain combines TRBV9 with TRBJ2-1; the D call may be TRBD1 or TRBD2 (6 bases each). V shed 0 bases and J shed 5 bases, with 12 bases lying between them. This CDR3 contains 15 residues. Germline CDR1 SGDLS, CDR2 YYNGEE.